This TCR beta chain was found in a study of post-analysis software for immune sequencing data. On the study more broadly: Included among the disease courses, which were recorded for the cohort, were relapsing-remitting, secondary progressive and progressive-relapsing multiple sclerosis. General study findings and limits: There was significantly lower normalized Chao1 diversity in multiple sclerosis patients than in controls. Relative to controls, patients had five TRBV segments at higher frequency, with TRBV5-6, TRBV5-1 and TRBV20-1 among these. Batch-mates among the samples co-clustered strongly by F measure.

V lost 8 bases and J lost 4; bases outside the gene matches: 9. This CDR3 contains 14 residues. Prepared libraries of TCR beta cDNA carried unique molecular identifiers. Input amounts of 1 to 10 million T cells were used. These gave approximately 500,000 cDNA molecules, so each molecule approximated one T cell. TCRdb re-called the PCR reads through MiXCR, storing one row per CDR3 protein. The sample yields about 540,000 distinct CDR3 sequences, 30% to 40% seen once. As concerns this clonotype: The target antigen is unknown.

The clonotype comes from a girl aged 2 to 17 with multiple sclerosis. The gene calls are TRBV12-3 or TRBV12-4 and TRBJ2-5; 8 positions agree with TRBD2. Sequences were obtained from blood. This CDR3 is CASWSGGALETQYF. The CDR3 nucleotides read TGTGCCAGCTGGTCCGGGGGGGCGTTAGAGACCCAGTACTTC.